The clone carrying this T cell receptor beta chain was detected only a few times. Its cognate antigen is unknown. Preparation of the TCRbeta library used unique molecular identifiers. TCRdb itself ran the PCR reads through MiXCR, one entry per CDR3 protein. The sample includes about 260,000 distinct CDR3 sequences, 7.5% to 9.5% of them seen just once. This sample is part of a study of T-cell reconstitution after alpha-beta-depleted transplantation in children. Study-level points and caveats: Newly generated T cells supplied most T-cell counts and diversity one year post-transplant.

The CDR3 runs 16 residues. V lost 1 base, J lost 1 base, and 12 bases lay in between. Germline loops: CDR1 SGHTA, CDR2 FQGTGA. The rearrangement uses TRBV7-3 and TRBJ2-3; D is possibly TRBD2 (5 bases). The sequence was collected from a male patient younger than 18 who had a stem cell transplant for acute lymphoblastic leukemia, so the T cells may come from the graft donor. The sample was PBMCs, mostly from graft donor cells, taken 180 days after TCRalphabeta/CD19-depleted stem cell transplant. In DNA, the CDR3 is TGTGCCAGCAGCTTAATTGCGGAGCGGCGCACAGATACGCAGTATTTT. Its protein is CASSLIAERRTDTQYF.